The 22 T cell receptor beta chains given below trace back to one sample, sequenced in a study of CD8 T cells in Susac syndrome. Random hexamers were used to reverse transcribe the RNA input (about 0.45 to 1 ug). MiXCR, run by TCRdb on the immunoSEQ multiplex PCR reads, gives a single entry per CDR3 protein. The table lists approximately 300,000 distinct CDR3 sequences, 75% to 90% of them singletons. Sequencing was carried out using CD8+ T cells from PBMCs. The receptors come from a human donor with multiple sclerosis.

This chain's CDR3 is CSVEEVLQGTYEQYF. CDR3 nucleotide sequence: TGCAGCGTTGAAGAGGTTCTACAGGGTACCTACGAGCAGTACTTC. The V gene is TRBV29-1, the J gene TRBJ2-7; perhaps TRBD1 as D (6 bases). Trimming removed 0 bases from V and 2 bases from J, with 14 bases in between. Germline V gene sequence: CDR1 SQVTM, CDR2 ANQGSEA. The CDR3 covers 15 residues.

The genes are TRBV5-6 and TRBJ1-2; possible D gene TRBD1, 5 bases. CDR3 length equals 15 residues. V lost 0 bases, J lost 6 bases, and 15 bases lay in between. The V gene's germline CDR1 is SGHDT and CDR2 YYEEEE. The CDR3 loop reads CASSLAAGGAHGYTF. CDR3 bases: TGTGCCAGCAGCTTGGCCGCGGGGGGAGCGCATGGCTACACCTTC.

The V call is TRBV20-1, the J call TRBJ1-1, with a weak D call TRBD1 (5 bases). Between the trimmed V and J ends, which lost 0 bases and 2 bases, there was a span of 13 bases. Per the germline V gene, CDR1 is DFQATT and CDR2 is SNEGSKA (reference sequence). This CDR3 is 15 amino acids long. CDR3 nucleotide sequence: TGCAGTGCTAGAGATCTGGGAAGGGGAAACACTGAAGCTTTCTTT. Protein sequence: CSARDLGRGNTEAFF.

The chain recombines TRBV12-5 with TRBJ2-1; tentatively, D is TRBD1 or TRBD2 (5 bases each). V was pared by 3 bases and J by 9 bases, with 15 bases between. Germline V CDR1 and CDR2: LGHNT, FRNRAP. This CDR3 comprises 14 residues. CDR3 coding DNA: TGTGCTAGTGGTTTCGACAACCGGGGCAGTGAGCAGTTCTTC. Translating gives CASGFDNRGSEQFF. The whole variable domain, filled in from reference TRBV12-5 and TRBJ2-1, reads DARVTQTPRHKVTEMGQEVTMRCQPILGHNTVFWYRQTMMQGLELLAYFRNRAPLDDSGMPKDRFSAEMPDATLATLKIQPSEPRDSAVYFCASGFDNRGSEQFFGPGTRLTVL.

This clonotype has only one observation. This chain links TRBV4-3 with TRBJ1-3, with a weak D call TRBD1 (6 bases). The germline CDR1 and CDR2 sequences are LGHNA and YSLEER. V was clipped by 4 bases and J by 3 bases, with 13 bases between them. This CDR3 comprises 15 residues. The CDR3 region is CASSLSGRGGNTIYF. The CDR3 DNA is TGCGCCAGCAGCCTGTCCGGCAGGGGTGGAAACACCATATATTTT.

This clonotype was seen just once. The genes are TRBV28 and TRBJ1-2; TRBD1 agrees at 7 bases. Per germline, CDR1 MDHEN and CDR2 SYDVKM. The CDR3 loop spans 14 amino acids. Trimming cost V 6 bases and J 6 bases; bases outside gene matches: 10. The CDR3 reads CASRGGQKRHGYTF. The CDR3 DNA reads TGTGCCAGCAGGGGGGGACAGAAGAGACATGGCTACACCTTC.

This chain connects TRBV4-2 to TRBJ2-7; a weak D match, TRBD1 (6 bases). Trimming removed 1 base at V and 7 bases at J, with 20 bases between. Germline V CDR1 and CDR2: LGHNA, YNFKEQ. The CDR3 totals 16 residues. CDR3 amino acids: CASSQAGPGQTEEQYF. The CDR3 nucleotides read TGTGCCAGCAGCCAAGCCGGCCCCGGACAGACGGAAGAGCAGTACTTC.

The CDR3 protein is CASSLTMTDGDQPQHF. The CDR3 DNA reads as TGTGCCAGCAGTTTGACCATGACGGATGGGGATCAGCCCCAGCATTTT. The chain joins TRBV28 to TRBJ1-5; the D is unclear. The V end was cut by 3 bases, the J end by 5 bases, with 17 bases between. The germline V gene encodes CDR1 MDHEN and CDR2 SYDVKM. The CDR3 consists of 16 residues.

The chain has TRBV15 and TRBJ1-4, with a tentative D call TRBD1 (5 bases). Germline lookup yields CDR1 LNHNV and CDR2 YYDKDF (reference sequence). This CDR3 has 15 residues. V was trimmed by 1 base and J by 4 bases, leaving 10 bases between them. CDR3 nucleotide sequence: TGTGCCACCAGCAGAGGGGGGGATAGTAATGAAAAACTGTTTTTT. Translated, it gives CATSRGGDSNEKLFF.

The chain couples TRBV15 to TRBJ2-5, with 8 bases identical to TRBD2. The CDR3 runs 16 residues. J was trimmed by 5 bases and V by 1 base; bases with no gene match: 9. Germline V gives CDR1 LNHNV, CDR2 YYDKDF (reference sequence). The CDR3 loop is CATSRGISGIIETQYF. The CDR3 DNA follows: TGTGCCACCAGCAGAGGAATTAGCGGGATAATTGAGACCCAGTACTTC.

In nucleotides, the CDR3 is TGCAGTGCTAGTGGTCAGGGAACCAACTATGGCTACACCTTC. Its translation is CSASGQGTNYGYTF. V is TRBV20-1 and J is TRBJ1-2, with D maybe TRBD1 (5 bases). V lost 3 bases, J lost 2 bases, and 13 bases lay in between. Germline V lookup: CDR1 DFQATT, CDR2 SNEGSKA (reference sequence). The CDR3 covers 14 residues.

The V gene is TRBV4-3, the J gene TRBJ2-7; D gene unclear. Trimming shortened V by 0 bases and J by 3 bases, and 6 bases separated the two germline ends. Germline CDR1 is LGHNA and CDR2 is YSLEER. The length of the CDR3 is 13 residues. For the CDR3, the DNA is TGCGCCAGCAGCCAAGAGGCACACTACGAGCAGTACTTC. It translates to CASSQEAHYEQYF.

The chain carries TRBV12-3 or TRBV12-4 and TRBJ2-7; tentatively, D is TRBD1 or TRBD2 (6 bases each). The CDR3 consists of 18 residues. Between the trimmed V and J ends, which lost 0 bases and 5 bases, there was a span of 23 bases. This CDR3 is CASSLASIVGGRMDEQYF. CDR3 DNA sequence: TGTGCCAGCAGTTTAGCGTCTATAGTAGGGGGGCGCATGGACGAGCAGTACTTC.

The chain is built from TRBV23-1 and TRBJ1-2, with D unresolved. TRBV23-1 is sorted into the ORF group, with uncertain function. This CDR3 spans 17 amino acids. V was cut by 2 bases and J by 2 bases, with 18 bases left in between. The chain's CDR3 is CASSQPAGARSNYGYTF. Written as DNA, the CDR3 is TGCGCCAGCAGTCAACCCGCGGGCGCTCGATCGAACTATGGCTACACCTTC.

This chain uses TRBV18 with TRBJ1-5, with D tentatively TRBD1 (6 bases). Germline V gives CDR1 KGHSH, CDR2 LQKENI. The CDR3 length is 16 residues. V lost 5 bases and J 1 base, leaving 15 bases between the germline ends. The CDR3 protein is CASSKGGGASNQPQHF. In DNA form, the CDR3 reads TGTGCCAGCTCAAAGGGTGGGGGGGCGAGCAATCAGCCCCAGCATTTT.

This clonotype has only one observation. The rearrangement links TRBV11-1 to TRBJ2-7; 7 bases match TRBD1. This CDR3 spans 14 amino acids. With V trimmed by 5 bases and J by 3 bases, 7 bases remained unmatched. Germline V gene data show CDR1 as SGHAT and CDR2 as FQDESV (reference sequence). CDR3 sequence reads: CASSPSGDSYEQYF. CDR3 DNA sequence: TGTGCCAGCAGCCCATCCGGGGACAGCTACGAGCAGTACTTC.

This sequence joins TRBV15 and TRBJ2-5; D is possibly TRBD1 (5 bases). Germline loops: CDR1 LNHNV, CDR2 YYDKDF (reference sequence). The CDR3 runs 15 residues. V lost 0 bases, J lost 1 base, and 9 bases lay in between. CDR3: CATSRDGASQETQYF. CDR3 DNA sequence: TGTGCCACCAGCAGAGATGGGGCTTCCCAAGAGACCCAGTACTTC.

This clonotype has just one count. The chain uses TRBV20-1 and TRBJ2-2; D gene uncertain. Trimming stripped 7 bases from V and 3 bases from J, with 6 bases between. From germline, CDR1 is DFQATT and CDR2 SNEGSKA (reference sequence). The CDR3 is made up of 11 amino acids. This CDR3 reads CSGLYTGELFF. The CDR3 DNA reads TGCAGTGGGTTGTACACCGGGGAGCTGTTTTTT.

This chain uses TRBV5-4 with TRBJ1-1; TRBD1 might be the D (6 bases). The germline V and J ends were trimmed by 7 bases and 4 bases, with 20 bases remaining between them. Germline assignment: CDR1 SGHNT and CDR2 YYREEE (reference sequence). This CDR3 has 15 amino acids. Written as DNA, the CDR3 is TGTGCCAGCGGGTTCCCTCGGAGGGGGAGCACTGAAGCTTTCTTT. Its translation: CASGFPRRGSTEAFF.

The CDR3 spells CASSYRGMGASTDTQYF. The CDR3 bases are TGTGCCAGCAGTTACAGAGGGATGGGGGCTAGCACAGATACGCAGTATTTT. The chain recombines TRBV6-2 or TRBV6-3 with TRBJ2-3; TRBD1 is a possible D gene (6 bases). Germline loops: CDR1 MNHEY, CDR2 SVGEGT. The CDR3 sequence is 17 residues long. V was shortened by 2 bases and J by 0 bases, with 15 bases between the two germline ends.

Comments on this clonotype: One end of the junction does not line up with germline, which may come from a read error. The J gene is TRBJ2-4, the V gene TRBV7-2; 7 positions agree with TRBD1. The CDR3 consists of 12 residues. The germline V gene encodes CDR1 SGHTA and CDR2 FQGNSA. The CDR3: CASSLGGWDRNF. CDR3 in DNA: TGTGCCAGCAGCTTAGGGGGCTGGGACAGAAACTTC. The whole variable domain, remainder taken from reference TRBV7-2 and TRBJ2-4, is GAGVSQSPSNKVTEKGKDVELRCDPISGHTALYWYRQSLGQGLEFLIYFQGNSAPDKSGLPSDRFSAERTGGSVSTLTIQRTQQEDSAVYLCASSLGGWDRNFGAGTRLSVL.

This sequence joins TRBV18 and TRBJ1-2, with D unresolved. CDR1 and CDR2 from the germline V gene are KGHSH and LQKENI. Trimming removed 6 bases from V and 7 bases from J, with 15 bases in between. CDR3 length: 13 amino acids. The CDR3 region has the DNA TGTGCCAGCTCCCCGGCGGGGATCAGTGGCTACACCTTC. It encodes CASSPAGISGYTF.